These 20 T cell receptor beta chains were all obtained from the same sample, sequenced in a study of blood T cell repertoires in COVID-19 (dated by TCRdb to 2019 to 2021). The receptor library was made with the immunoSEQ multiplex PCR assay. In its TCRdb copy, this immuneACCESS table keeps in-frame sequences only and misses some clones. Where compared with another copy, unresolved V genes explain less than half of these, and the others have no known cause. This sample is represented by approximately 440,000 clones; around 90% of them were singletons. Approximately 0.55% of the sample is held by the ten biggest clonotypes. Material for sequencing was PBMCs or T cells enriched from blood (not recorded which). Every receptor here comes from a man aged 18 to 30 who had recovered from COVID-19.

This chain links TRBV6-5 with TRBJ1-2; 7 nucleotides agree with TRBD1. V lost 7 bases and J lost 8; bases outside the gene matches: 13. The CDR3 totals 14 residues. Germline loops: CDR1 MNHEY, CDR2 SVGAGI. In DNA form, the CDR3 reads TGTGCCAGCAAGAAAGGACAGGTCCGGGAGGGCTACACCTTC. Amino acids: CASKKGQVREGYTF.

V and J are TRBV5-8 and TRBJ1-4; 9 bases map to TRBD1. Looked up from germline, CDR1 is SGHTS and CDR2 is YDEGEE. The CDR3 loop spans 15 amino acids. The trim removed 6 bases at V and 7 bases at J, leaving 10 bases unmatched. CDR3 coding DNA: TGTGCCAGCACCACAGGGGGCAAAGAAGTTGAAAAACTGTTTTTT. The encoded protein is CASTTGGKEVEKLFF.

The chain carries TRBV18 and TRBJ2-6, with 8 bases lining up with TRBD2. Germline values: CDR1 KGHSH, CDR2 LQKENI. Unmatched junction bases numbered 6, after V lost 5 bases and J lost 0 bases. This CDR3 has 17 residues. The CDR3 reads CASSVASGLSGANVLTF. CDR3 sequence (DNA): TGTGCCAGCTCAGTGGCTAGCGGGCTCTCTGGGGCCAACGTCCTGACTTTC.

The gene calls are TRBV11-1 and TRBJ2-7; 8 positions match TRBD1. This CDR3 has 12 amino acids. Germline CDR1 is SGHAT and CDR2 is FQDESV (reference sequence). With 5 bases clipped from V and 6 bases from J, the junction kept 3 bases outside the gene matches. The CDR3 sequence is CASSRDRGEQYF. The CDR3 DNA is TGTGCCAGCAGCCGCGACAGGGGCGAGCAGTACTTC.

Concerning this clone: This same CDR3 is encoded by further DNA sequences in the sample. This chain's CDR3 is CASSQDRANTEAFF. The CDR3 DNA is TGTGCCAGCAGCCAAGACAGGGCGAACACTGAAGCTTTCTTT. V is TRBV3-1 (or the pseudogene TRBV3-2) and J is TRBJ1-1; TRBD1 is a possible D gene (5 bases). The CDR3 loop spans 14 amino acids. Trimming took off 0 bases at V and 1 base at J, with 6 bases between the two ends. CDR1 LGHDT and CDR2 YNNKEL come from the germline V gene (reference sequence).

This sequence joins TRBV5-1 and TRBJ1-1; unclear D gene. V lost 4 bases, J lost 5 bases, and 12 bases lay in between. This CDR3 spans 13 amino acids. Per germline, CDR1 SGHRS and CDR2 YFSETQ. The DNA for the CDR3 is TGCGCCAGCAGCCGCCTAAGCGGAACTGAAGCTTTCTTT. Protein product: CASSRLSGTEAFF.

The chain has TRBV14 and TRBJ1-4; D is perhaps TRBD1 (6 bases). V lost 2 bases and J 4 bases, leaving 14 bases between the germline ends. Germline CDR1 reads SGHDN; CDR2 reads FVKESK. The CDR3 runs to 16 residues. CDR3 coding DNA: TGTGCCAGCAGCCAATTGGGGGCGGAAAGTAATGAAAAACTGTTTTTT. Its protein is CASSQLGAESNEKLFF. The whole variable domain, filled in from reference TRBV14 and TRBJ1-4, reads EAGVTQFPSHSVIEKGQTVTLRCDPISGHDNLYWYRRVMGKEIKFLLHFVKESKQDESGMPNNRFLAERTGGTYSTLKVQPAELEDSGVYFCASSQLGAESNEKLFFGSGTQLSVL.

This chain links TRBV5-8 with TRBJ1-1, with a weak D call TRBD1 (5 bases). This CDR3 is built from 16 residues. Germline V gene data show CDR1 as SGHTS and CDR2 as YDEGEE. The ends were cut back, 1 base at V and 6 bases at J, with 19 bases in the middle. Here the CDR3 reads CASSLIGSGGYAEAFF. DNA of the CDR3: TGTGCCAGCAGCTTGATAGGGTCGGGGGGGTATGCTGAAGCTTTCTTT.

CDR3 residues: CASSVAQGDMISPLHF. The CDR3 DNA is TGTGCCAGCAGCGTAGCCCAGGGGGACATGATATCACCCCTCCACTTT. This chain joins TRBV5-6 and TRBJ1-6; 7 positions agree with TRBD1. With V trimmed by 4 bases and J by 10 bases, 14 bases remained unmatched. The germline CDR1 and CDR2 sequences are SGHDT and YYEEEE. The CDR3 covers 16 residues.

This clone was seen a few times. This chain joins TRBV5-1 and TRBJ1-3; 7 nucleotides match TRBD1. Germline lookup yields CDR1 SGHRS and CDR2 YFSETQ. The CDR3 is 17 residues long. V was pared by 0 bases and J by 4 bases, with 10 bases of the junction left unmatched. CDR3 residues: CASSLGALTGPGNTIYF. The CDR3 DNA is TGCGCCAGCAGCTTGGGGGCCCTGACAGGGCCCGGAAACACCATATATTTT.

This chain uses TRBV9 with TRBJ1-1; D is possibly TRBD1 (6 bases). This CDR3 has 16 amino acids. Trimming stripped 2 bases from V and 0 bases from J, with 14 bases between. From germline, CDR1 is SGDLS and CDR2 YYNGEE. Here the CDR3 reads CASSVRRTDLNTEAFF. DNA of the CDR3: TGTGCCAGCAGCGTCCGAAGGACAGACCTGAACACTGAAGCTTTCTTT.

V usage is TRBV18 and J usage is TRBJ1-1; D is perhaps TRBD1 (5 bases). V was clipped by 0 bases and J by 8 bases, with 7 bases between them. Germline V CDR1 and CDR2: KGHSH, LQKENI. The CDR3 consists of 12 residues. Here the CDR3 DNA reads TGTGCCAGCTCACCACCGAAGGGGGAAGCTTTCTTT. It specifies CASSPPKGEAFF.

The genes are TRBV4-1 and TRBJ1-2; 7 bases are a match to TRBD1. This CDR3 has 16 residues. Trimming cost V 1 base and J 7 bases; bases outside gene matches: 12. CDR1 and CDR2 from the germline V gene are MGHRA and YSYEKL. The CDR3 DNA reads TGCGCCAGCAGCCAAGGACTTCTGGACAGGCTAACTGGCTACACCTTC. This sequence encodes CASSQGLLDRLTGYTF.

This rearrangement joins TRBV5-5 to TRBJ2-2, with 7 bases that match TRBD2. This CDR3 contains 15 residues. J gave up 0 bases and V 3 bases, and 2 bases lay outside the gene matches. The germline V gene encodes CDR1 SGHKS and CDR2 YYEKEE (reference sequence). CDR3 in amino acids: CASSSGLANTGELFF. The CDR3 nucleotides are TGTGCCAGCAGCTCAGGACTAGCGAACACCGGGGAGCTGTTTTTT.

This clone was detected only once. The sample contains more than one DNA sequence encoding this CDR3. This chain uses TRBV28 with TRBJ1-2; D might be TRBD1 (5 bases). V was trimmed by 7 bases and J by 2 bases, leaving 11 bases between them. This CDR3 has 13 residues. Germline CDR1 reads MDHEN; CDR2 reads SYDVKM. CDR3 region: CASNVGGNYGYTF. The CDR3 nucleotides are TGTGCCAGCAACGTTGGGGGGAACTATGGCTACACCTTC.

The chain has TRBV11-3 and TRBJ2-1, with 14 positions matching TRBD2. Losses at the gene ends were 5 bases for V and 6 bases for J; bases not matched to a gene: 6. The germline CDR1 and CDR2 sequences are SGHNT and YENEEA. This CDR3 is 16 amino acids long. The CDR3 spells CASSERLAGGINEQFF. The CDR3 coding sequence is TGTGCCAGCAGCGAGCGACTAGCGGGAGGGATCAATGAGCAGTTCTTC.

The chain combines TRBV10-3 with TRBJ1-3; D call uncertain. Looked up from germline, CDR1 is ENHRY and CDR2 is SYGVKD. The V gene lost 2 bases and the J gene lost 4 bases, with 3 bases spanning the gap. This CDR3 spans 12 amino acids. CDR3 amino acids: CAISEGGNTIYF. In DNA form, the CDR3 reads TGTGCCATCAGTGAGGGCGGAAACACCATATATTTT.

The CDR3 DNA sequence: TGTGCCAGTTATAACAGGGGGGGCAATCAGCCCCAGCATTTT. It yields the protein CASYNRGGNQPQHF. The chain combines TRBV19 with TRBJ1-5; the match to TRBD1 covers 8 bases. V lost 8 bases, J lost 2 bases, and 5 bases stayed unmatched. The germline V gene encodes CDR1 LNHDA and CDR2 SQIVND (reference sequence). The CDR3 spans 14 residues.

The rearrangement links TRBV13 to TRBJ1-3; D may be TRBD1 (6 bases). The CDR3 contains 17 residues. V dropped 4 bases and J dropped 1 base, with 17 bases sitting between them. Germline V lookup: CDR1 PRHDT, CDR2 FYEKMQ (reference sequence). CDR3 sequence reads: CASSSYATGKSGNTIYF. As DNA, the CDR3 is TGTGCCAGCAGCTCTTACGCAACAGGGAAATCTGGAAACACCATATATTTT.

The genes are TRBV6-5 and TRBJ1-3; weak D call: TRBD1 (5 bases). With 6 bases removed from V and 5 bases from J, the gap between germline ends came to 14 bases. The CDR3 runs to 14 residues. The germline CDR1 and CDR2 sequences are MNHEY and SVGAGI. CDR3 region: CASRADILRNTIYF. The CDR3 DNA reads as TGTGCCAGCAGGGCGGACATTTTGAGAAACACCATATATTTT.